The sequence of this T cell receptor (beta chain) was determined in a study of T cell changes during pregnancy in multiple sclerosis (dated by TCRdb to about 2019). In terms of the full investigation: The study looked at changes in the T cell repertoire across pregnancy in women with multiple sclerosis.

The method was the immunoSEQ multiplex PCR assay. Sourced from immuneACCESS, this table was stored by TCRdb with only in-frame sequences that have V and J called. A share of the clones is absent; for the studies checked, an unresolved V gene accounts for under half, and the remainder has no known explanation. The sample table records roughly 75,000 clones; about 88% of these occur just once. The ten largest account for approximately 1.9% of the sample. A single count supports this clone. Its antigen is not yet known. No per-base quality is available; no much larger clone lies one base away. Via the germline V gene, CDR1 is MDHEN and CDR2 SYDVKM. The CDR3 runs 16 residues from the cysteine to the phenylalanine. Only CDR3 DNA is held: 48 bases, read in frame from base 1. Deletion took 4 bases off V and 4 bases off J, with a span of 17 bases between the germline ends.

The TCR sequence derives from a female donor with multiple sclerosis, enrolled in a pregnancy study. This specimen consisted of peripheral blood, obtained before pregnancy. Rearrangement joined TRBV28 to TRBJ2-1, and perhaps TRBD1 as D gene, on 6 matching bases. CDR3 loop: CASSSRTVVPYNEQFF. DNA sequence: TGTGCCAGCAGTTCCCGGACAGTAGTCCCGTACAATGAGCAGTTCTTC. Joined to the reference TRBV28 and TRBJ2-1 proteins, this CDR3 gives the full variable domain: DVKVTQSSRYLVKRTGEKVFLECVQDMDHENMFWYRQDPGLGLRLIYFSYDVKMKEKGDIPEGYSVSREKKERFSLILESASTNQTSMYLCASSSRTVVPYNEQFFGPGTRLTVL.